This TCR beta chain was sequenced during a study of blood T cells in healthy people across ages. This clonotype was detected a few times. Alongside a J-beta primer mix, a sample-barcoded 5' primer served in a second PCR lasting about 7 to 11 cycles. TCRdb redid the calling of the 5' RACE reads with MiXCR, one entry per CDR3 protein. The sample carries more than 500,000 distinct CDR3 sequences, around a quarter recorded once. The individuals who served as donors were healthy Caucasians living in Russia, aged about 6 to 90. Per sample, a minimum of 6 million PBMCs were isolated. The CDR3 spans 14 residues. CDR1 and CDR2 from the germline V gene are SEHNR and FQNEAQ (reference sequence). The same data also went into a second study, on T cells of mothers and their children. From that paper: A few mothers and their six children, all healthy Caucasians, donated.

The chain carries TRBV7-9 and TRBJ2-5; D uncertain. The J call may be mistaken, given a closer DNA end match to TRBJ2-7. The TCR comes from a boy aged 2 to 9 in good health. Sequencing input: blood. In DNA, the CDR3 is TGTGCCAGCAGCTTAGCCACAGCATGGAACGAGCAGTACTTC. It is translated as CASSLATAWNEQYF.